What follows is one TCR beta chain and its context. Some clones are missing from TCRdb's copy, which holds only in-frame ones; the method was immunoSEQ multiplex PCR. The sample has more than 150,000 clones, around 95% seen once; the top ten hold approximately 0.69%. Seattle researchers signed up patients amid active infection and tracked them longitudinally. V was pared by 6 bases and J by 7 bases, with 12 bases between. The CDR3 has 13 residues. From germline, CDR1 is MNHNY and CDR2 SVGAGI (reference sequence). This sample was included in a study of blood T cell repertoires in COVID-19. The chain links TRBV6-6 to TRBJ2-2; D perhaps matches TRBD1 (5 bases). The TCR sequence derives from a man aged 25 to 40 with COVID-19, enrolled during active disease. The sample was peripheral blood. The CDR3 DNA is TGTGCCAGCAGCCTCGACAGAAACGGGGAGCTGTTTTTT. Protein: CASSLDRNGELFF.